This TCR beta chain was documented in a study of T cell responses to AZD1222 COVID-19 vaccine. V was clipped by 0 bases and J by 0 bases, with 23 bases between them. The length of the CDR3 is 21 residues. CDR1 and CDR2 from the germline V gene are LGHDT and YNNKEL (reference sequence). A word on this clone: Its antigen is as yet unknown.

Libraries were prepared by immunoSEQ multiplex PCR; TCRdb keeps only in-frame clonotypes and omits some of them. The sample lists around 160,000 clones; about nine tenths were seen once. Study observations and caveats: Spike-specific TCR breadth rose after two AZD1222 doses, and depth rose as well. Only a handful of AZD1222 recipients tested seropositive at baseline. Clonal diversity was possibly underestimated, and the donors were mostly white British, with more females. The repertoires were collected only after the peak T cell response.

The source was peripheral blood, collected 28 days after the second AZD1222 dose. The J gene is TRBJ2-2, the V gene TRBV3-1 (or the pseudogene TRBV3-2); D is possibly TRBD2 (5 bases). This TCR derives from an adult who received the AZD1222 COVID-19 vaccine. The CDR3 bases are TGTGCCAGCAGCCAAGATTGGATGGGCCCCGGGGTATTGGCGAACACCGGGGAGCTGTTTTTT. Its protein product is CASSQDWMGPGVLANTGELFF.